The 19 T cell receptor beta chains given below trace back to one sample, sequenced in a study of control samples from healthy donors and cancer patients. Here immunoSEQ multiplex PCR was the method, and the copy in TCRdb shows in-frame clones only, minus some. The table includes roughly 38,000 clones, less than 90% detected once. Material for sequencing was blood. The receptors shown here come from a man aged 60 to 69 in good health.

The chain has TRBV14 and TRBJ1-3; D is undetermined. The CDR3 loop spans 14 amino acids. The germline V and J ends were trimmed by 3 bases and 4 bases, with 10 bases remaining between them. The germline CDR1 and CDR2 sequences are SGHDN and FVKESK. This CDR3 reads CASSHLIGGNTIYF. DNA of the CDR3: TGTGCCAGCAGCCACCTGATAGGAGGAAACACCATATATTTT.

The genes are TRBV30 and TRBJ2-3; maybe TRBD1 (5 bases). V was pared by 3 bases and J by 4 bases, with 11 bases between. This CDR3 is built from 13 residues. CDR1 is GTSNPN, CDR2 SVGIG, per germline (reference sequence). The CDR3, as DNA: TGTGCCTGGAGGGGGCGCGCGTCAGATACGCAGTATTTT. This codes for CAWRGRASDTQYF.

The chain couples TRBV3-1 (or the pseudogene TRBV3-2) to TRBJ2-7; 7 nucleotides match TRBD1. The CDR3 is 14 residues long. In germline, CDR1 is LGHDT, CDR2 YNNKEL (reference sequence). V lost 4 bases, J lost 4 bases, and 7 bases stayed unmatched. The CDR3 DNA sequence: TGTGCCAGCAGCCCCCAGGACAGGCAGTACGAGCAGTACTTC. Protein product: CASSPQDRQYEQYF.

The chain couples TRBV19 to TRBJ1-5; possibly TRBD1 for D (5 bases). This CDR3 contains 20 residues. V was clipped by 8 bases and J by 0 bases, with 29 bases between them. Germline V lookup: CDR1 LNHDA, CDR2 SQIVND (reference sequence). CDR3 sequence (DNA): TGTGCCAGTTCCCCCCCTGATCGGGGGAGGTTGGCTTATAGCAATCAGCCCCAGCATTTT. It yields the protein CASSPPDRGRLAYSNQPQHF.

This rearrangement joins TRBV5-6 to TRBJ1-1, with 7 bases aligning to TRBD1. The CDR3 has 15 residues. Looked up from germline, CDR1 is SGHDT and CDR2 is YYEEEE. V shed 2 bases and J 1 base; nucleotides not matched to a gene: 5. The CDR3 here is CASSLLGTENTEAFF. In DNA, the CDR3 is TGTGCCAGCAGCTTACTGGGGACAGAGAACACTGAAGCTTTCTTT.

V and J are TRBV5-1 and TRBJ2-5, with 7 bases matching TRBD1. CDR3 length equals 15 residues. The V segment lost 0 bases and the J segment 5 bases; nucleotides outside the gene matches: 7. Germline CDR1 is SGHRS and CDR2 is YFSETQ. The CDR3 is CASSLGEGGVETQYF. DNA for the CDR3: TGCGCCAGCAGCTTGGGCGAAGGGGGCGTTGAGACCCAGTACTTC.

This chain connects TRBV6-5 to TRBJ2-6; D possibly corresponds to TRBD1 (6 bases). Trimming took 0 bases from V and 1 from J, leaving 7 bases between them. The germline V gene encodes CDR1 MNHEY and CDR2 SVGAGI. This CDR3 comprises 16 residues. This CDR3 is CASSYSTGSGANVLTF. CDR3 DNA: TGTGCCAGCAGTTACTCGACAGGTTCTGGGGCCAACGTCCTGACTTTC.

This sequence joins TRBV5-5 and TRBJ1-5, with a possible D match to TRBD1 (5 bases). The CDR3 loop spans 18 amino acids. Per germline, CDR1 SGHKS and CDR2 YYEKEE (reference sequence). With 5 bases removed from V and 2 bases from J, the gap between germline ends came to 23 bases. The CDR3 here is CASRETGVAGLRNQPQHF. CDR3 coding DNA: TGTGCCAGCAGGGAGACGGGGGTAGCCGGGTTACGCAATCAGCCCCAGCATTTT.

The chain has TRBV9 and TRBJ1-1; 7 nucleotides align to TRBD1. Looked up from germline, CDR1 is SGDLS and CDR2 is YYNGEE. This CDR3 has 15 amino acids. With 4 bases clipped from V and 1 base from J, the junction kept 7 bases outside the gene matches. The CDR3 protein is CASSPEGAANTEAFF. The CDR3 DNA reads as TGTGCCAGCAGCCCCGAGGGGGCCGCGAACACTGAAGCTTTCTTT.

CDR3 bases: TGTGCCAGCAGTGTAGCGGGAGTTTTCTACAATGAGCAGTTCTTC. It codes for CASSVAGVFYNEQFF. This chain links TRBV5-6 with TRBJ2-1, with 9 bases lining up with TRBD2. The J segment lost 3 bases and the V segment lost 5 bases, leaving 6 bases of the junction unmatched. This CDR3 spans 15 amino acids. The V gene's germline CDR1 is SGHDT and CDR2 YYEEEE.

This chain links TRBV7-2 with TRBJ2-5; 14 nucleotides match TRBD2. The V segment lost 5 bases and the J segment 2 bases; nucleotides outside the gene matches: 4. CDR1 is SGHTA and CDR2 is FQGNSA in the germline V gene. The CDR3 contains 16 residues. The DNA for the CDR3 is TGTGCCAGCAGCCTGGGACTAGCGGGAGCGCAAGAGACCCAGTACTTC. This translates into CASSLGLAGAQETQYF.

The chain recombines TRBV5-4 with TRBJ2-5; D remains ambiguous. Trimming shortened V by 4 bases and J by 0 bases, and 13 bases separated the two germline ends. The V gene's germline CDR1 is SGHNT and CDR2 YYREEE (reference sequence). This CDR3 contains 15 residues. The CDR3 DNA reads TGTGCCAGCAGCCATCGCTCCGGACACCAAGAGACCCAGTACTTC. Its protein product is CASSHRSGHQETQYF.

The chain couples TRBV9 to TRBJ1-1; TRBD1 agrees at 8 bases. This CDR3 has 13 amino acids. Germline V gene data show CDR1 as SGDLS and CDR2 as YYNGEE. The junction had 7 bases not matched to a gene; V was cut back by 4 bases and J by 8 bases. CDR3 region: CASSNRQGLEAFF. In DNA form, the CDR3 reads TGTGCCAGCAGCAACCGACAGGGGCTAGAAGCTTTCTTT.

This chain joins TRBV5-4 and TRBJ1-1, with D maybe TRBD1 (5 bases). There are 13 residues in the CDR3. Between the trimmed V and J ends, which lost 4 bases and 10 bases, there was a span of 17 bases. Germline CDR1 SGHNT, CDR2 YYREEE (reference sequence). CDR3 region: CASSPYWDHRAFF. The CDR3 bases are TGTGCCAGCAGCCCTTACTGGGACCACCGAGCTTTCTTT.

V gene TRBV2 combines with J gene TRBJ1-4, with 10 bases matching TRBD1. CDR3 size: 14 residues. Germline CDR1 SNHLY, CDR2 FYNNEI. Unmatched junction bases numbered 4, after V lost 4 bases and J lost 8 bases. In DNA form, the CDR3 reads TGTGCCAGCAGTGGACAGGGGGCTGTGGAAAAACTGTTTTTT. As protein: CASSGQGAVEKLFF.

The chain recombines TRBV6-1 with TRBJ1-5; a weak D match, TRBD1 (6 bases). The CDR3 totals 15 residues. V gave up 3 bases and J gave up 2 bases, with 11 bases separating them. Germline V gene sequence: CDR1 MNHNS, CDR2 SASEGT. The CDR3 sequence is CASSDWAGGNQPQHF. The CDR3 nucleotides read TGTGCCAGCAGTGATTGGGCAGGGGGCAATCAGCCCCAGCATTTT.

The V gene is TRBV5-1, the J gene TRBJ1-2; the D gene is possibly TRBD1 (6 bases). Germline CDR1 is SGHRS and CDR2 is YFSETQ. The CDR3 has 14 residues. Trimming removed 0 bases at V and 7 bases at J, with 13 bases between. The CDR3 DNA reads TGCGCCAGCAGCTTGGTGGAACAGGGTGGTGGCTACACCTTC. Translation gives CASSLVEQGGGYTF.

The genes are TRBV30 and TRBJ1-1, with D possibly being TRBD1 (6 bases). This CDR3 is built from 13 residues. Germline assignment: CDR1 GTSNPN and CDR2 SVGIG (reference sequence). Between the trimmed V and J ends, which lost 5 bases and 1 base, there was a span of 11 bases. The CDR3 spells CAWGGRGNTEAFF. As DNA, the CDR3 is TGTGCCTGGGGGGGCCGGGGGAACACTGAAGCTTTCTTT.

The chain has TRBV9 and TRBJ2-7; 12 nucleotides align to TRBD2. The germline V gene has CDR1 SGDLS and CDR2 YYNGEE. This CDR3 is 16 amino acids long. J was trimmed by 3 bases and V by 1 base; bases with no gene match: 5. CDR3 sequence: CASSVTPSGRGYEQYF. As DNA, the CDR3 is TGTGCCAGCAGCGTAACACCTAGCGGGAGGGGCTACGAGCAGTACTTC.